This TCR beta chain was captured by sequencing in a study of breast tumors, draining lymph nodes, adjacent tissues. This clonotype was detected many times. Samples came from axillary lymph nodes draining the breast cancer. Via MiXCR, TCRdb re-called the multiplex PCR reads, giving one row per CDR3 protein. The sample holds over 150,000 distinct CDR3 sequences, 33% seen once. Germline CDR1 is SGHDT and CDR2 is YYEEEE. CDR3 size: 16 residues. Trimming took 1 base from V and 9 from J; bases not matched to a gene: 10. The clonotype was recovered from a female donor with breast cancer. Some clones in this sample may be carry-over from other donors' samples. The V and J genes are TRBV5-6 and TRBJ2-1; 10 nucleotides line up with TRBD2. The sequenced material came from axillary lymph node tissue. The CDR3 spells CASSLWLAGVGGEQFF. The CDR3 DNA reads TGTGCCAGCAGCTTGTGGCTAGCGGGAGTTGGGGGTGAGCAGTTCTTC. Drawing the rest from reference TRBV5-6 and TRBJ2-1, the complete variable domain is DAGVTQSPTHLIKTRGQQVTLRCSPKSGHDTVSWYQQALGQGPQFIFQYYEEEERQRGNFPDRFSGHQFPNYSSELNVNALLLGDSALYLCASSLWLAGVGGEQFFGPGTRLTVL.